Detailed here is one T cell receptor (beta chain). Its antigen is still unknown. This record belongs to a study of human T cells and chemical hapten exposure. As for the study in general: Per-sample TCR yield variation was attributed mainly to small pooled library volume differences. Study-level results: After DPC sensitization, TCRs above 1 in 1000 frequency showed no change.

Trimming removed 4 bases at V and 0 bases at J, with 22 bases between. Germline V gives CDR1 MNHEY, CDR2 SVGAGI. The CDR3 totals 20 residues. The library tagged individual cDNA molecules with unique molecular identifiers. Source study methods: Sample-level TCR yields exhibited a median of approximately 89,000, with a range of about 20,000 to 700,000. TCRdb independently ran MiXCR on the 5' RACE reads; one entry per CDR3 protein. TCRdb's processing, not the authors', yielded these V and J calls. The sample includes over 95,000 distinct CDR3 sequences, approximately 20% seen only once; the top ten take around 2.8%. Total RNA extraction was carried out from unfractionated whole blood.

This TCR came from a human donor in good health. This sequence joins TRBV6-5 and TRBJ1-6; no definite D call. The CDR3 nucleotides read TGTGCCAGCAGTTCGACGCCCCCTTTCCGTTCCAGCTCCTATAATTCACCCCTCCACTTT. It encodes CASSSTPPFRSSSYNSPLHF.